Listed here are 25 T cell receptor beta chains from one sample, sequenced in a study of shared clonotypes between healthy human individuals. The assay was immunoSEQ multiplex PCR, and TCRdb's table has in-frame clones only and misses some. The data contain 1 million to 1.3 million clones, around three quarters of them singletons. Input material: memory CD4+ T cells from PBMCs. Subset: CD45RA-negative fraction. Source of these receptors: a man aged 18 to 35 in good health. Some clones in this sample may be carry-over from other donors' samples.

The J gene is TRBJ1-4, the V gene TRBV28, with a tentative D call TRBD1 (5 bases). The CDR3 spans 14 residues. The germline gives CDR1 MDHEN, CDR2 SYDVKM. V gave up 6 bases and J gave up 7 bases, with 15 bases separating them. CDR3 nucleotides: TGTGCCAGCAGGGGATTGGGGCTGGCTGAAAAACTGTTTTTT. Protein product: CASRGLGLAEKLFF.

In the case of this clone: Other DNA sequences from this sample encode an identical CDR3 as well. V gene TRBV28 combines with J gene TRBJ2-7, with D hard to call. The CDR3 loop spans 12 amino acids. Germline V gene data show CDR1 as MDHEN and CDR2 as SYDVKM. Trimming stripped 4 bases from V and 1 base from J, with 5 bases between. The CDR3 region has the DNA TGTGCCAGCAGTTCTAGATCCTACGAGCAGTACTTC. Its protein product is CASSSRSYEQYF.

The chain carries TRBV6-6 and TRBJ1-2; a possible D gene is TRBD1 (6 bases). The germline CDR1 and CDR2 sequences are MNHNY and SVGAGI (reference sequence). V was pared by 5 bases and J by 4 bases, with 14 bases between. CDR3 length equals 14 residues. CDR3 amino acids: CASSPPRGAYGYTF. The CDR3 bases are TGTGCCAGCAGTCCTCCCCGGGGGGCCTATGGCTACACCTTC.

The chain recombines TRBV2 with TRBJ2-5, with 7 bases aligning to TRBD2. The trim removed 6 bases at V and 2 bases at J, leaving 6 bases unmatched. The germline gives CDR1 SNHLY, CDR2 FYNNEI. CDR3 size: 14 residues. DNA for the CDR3: TGTGCCAGCAGGATGGTGGGAGGGCAAGAGACCCAGTACTTC. This gives the protein CASRMVGGQETQYF.

As regards this clone: A far larger clone differs by one base, so this is likely a read error. The chain combines TRBV7-8 with TRBJ2-3, with unresolved D. The CDR3 contains 11 residues. CDR1 and CDR2 from the germline V gene are SGHVS and FQNEAQ. V was shortened by 7 bases and J by 2 bases, with 4 bases between the two germline ends. The CDR3 DNA is TGTGCCAGCATCGACACAGATACGCAGTATTTT. It yields the protein CASIDTDTQYF. The whole variable domain, remainder taken from reference TRBV7-8 and TRBJ2-3, is GAGVSQSPRYKVAKRGQDVALRCDPISGHVSLFWYQQALGQGPEFLTYFQNEAQLDKSGLPSDRFFAERPEGSVSTLKIQRTQQEDSAVYLCASIDTDTQYFGPGTRLTVL.

The chain combines TRBV6-5 with TRBJ1-2; 9 bases are a match to TRBD1. Per germline, CDR1 MNHEY and CDR2 SVGAGI. The CDR3 sequence is 14 residues long. With V trimmed by 6 bases and J by 2 bases, 4 bases remained unmatched. CDR3 protein: CASRGQGSNYGYTF. Written as DNA, the CDR3 is TGTGCCAGCAGGGGACAGGGTTCCAACTATGGCTACACCTTC.

The rearrangement uses TRBV15 and TRBJ2-7, with D tentatively TRBD1 (6 bases). V lost 2 bases to trimming and J lost 0 bases, with 8 bases between them. CDR3 length: 14 residues. Germline V gives CDR1 LNHNV, CDR2 YYDKDF (reference sequence). CDR3 in DNA: TGTGCCACCAGCAGACAGGGGCACTCCTACGAGCAGTACTTC. As protein: CATSRQGHSYEQYF.

This clone has a handful of counts. The V and J genes are TRBV9 and TRBJ1-2; D call uncertain. Per germline, CDR1 SGDLS and CDR2 YYNGEE. Trimming removed 4 bases from V and 7 bases from J, with 8 bases in between. The CDR3 spans 11 residues. In DNA, the CDR3 is TGTGCCAGCAGCTCCCTGGGTGGCTACACCTTC. It yields the protein CASSSLGGYTF.

Note on this clone: The sample contains more than one DNA sequence encoding this CDR3. The chain combines TRBV6-5 with TRBJ2-7, with 7 positions matching TRBD2. This CDR3 has 13 amino acids. Germline V CDR1 and CDR2: MNHEY, SVGAGI. The V segment lost 8 bases and the J segment 0 bases; nucleotides outside the gene matches: 4. For the CDR3, the DNA is TGTGCCAGCCACGGCGGGAGCTCCTACGAGCAGTACTTC. Translation: CASHGGSSYEQYF.

This clone was observed once. Here the CDR3 reads CASSPRDRENSPLHF. CDR3 coding DNA: TGCGCCAGCAGCCCTCGGGACAGGGAAAATTCACCCCTCCACTTT. V gene TRBV4-1 combines with J gene TRBJ1-6; 9 bases are a match to TRBD1. Per germline, CDR1 MGHRA and CDR2 YSYEKL. J was trimmed by 7 bases and V by 4 bases; bases with no gene match: 5. The CDR3 length is 15 residues.

This chain joins TRBV5-8 and TRBJ2-7; D possibly corresponds to TRBD1 (5 bases). Trimming stripped 0 bases from V and 6 bases from J, with 22 bases between. Germline V lookup: CDR1 SGHTS, CDR2 YDEGEE. This CDR3 is 17 amino acids long. The CDR3 loop is CASSLAVFSEFGAEQYF. Here the CDR3 DNA reads TGTGCCAGCAGCTTGGCAGTTTTTTCGGAATTTGGGGCCGAGCAGTACTTC.

This clone has just one count. V is TRBV5-1 and J is TRBJ2-1; 13 nucleotides match TRBD2. The CDR3 is 14 amino acids. Per the germline V gene, CDR1 is SGHRS and CDR2 is YFSETQ. Unmatched junction bases numbered 4, after V lost 7 bases and J lost 6 bases. The CDR3 nucleotides read TGCGCCAGCCTACTAGCGGGAGGGGGCAATGAGCAGTTCTTC. It encodes CASLLAGGGNEQFF. Using reference TRBV5-1 and TRBJ2-1 for the parts outside the CDR3, the full variable domain is KAGVTQTPRYLIKTRGQQVTLSCSPISGHRSVSWYQQTPGQGLQFLFEYFSETQRNKGNFPGRFSGRQFSNSRSEMNVSTLELGDSALYLCASLLAGGGNEQFFGPGTRLTVL.

This chain connects TRBV5-4 to TRBJ2-1; D gene uncertain. This CDR3 contains 12 residues. Trimming stripped 4 bases from V and 9 bases from J, with 11 bases between. Germline V gene lookup returns CDR1 SGHNT and CDR2 YYREEE (reference sequence). The CDR3 reads CASSHTDGEQFF. CDR3 bases: TGTGCCAGCAGCCATACCGACGGTGAGCAGTTCTTC.

The chain employs TRBV30 and TRBJ1-5; D remains ambiguous. The germline gives CDR1 GTSNPN, CDR2 SVGIG (reference sequence). The CDR3 has 11 residues. With 8 bases removed from V and 4 bases from J, the gap between germline ends came to 9 bases. The CDR3 loop reads CAVRGNQPQHF. CDR3 coding DNA: TGTGCCGTACGAGGGAATCAGCCCCAGCATTTT.

This chain links TRBV19 with TRBJ1-5; TRBD1 matches at 9 bases. J was trimmed by 3 bases and V by 5 bases; bases with no gene match: 14. Germline CDR1 and CDR2: LNHDA and SQIVND (reference sequence). The CDR3 spans 18 residues. The CDR3 here is CASSPPLWDRDYNQPQHF. CDR3 sequence (DNA): TGTGCCAGTAGTCCCCCCCTGTGGGACAGGGACTACAATCAGCCCCAGCATTTT.

The CDR3 loop is CASSLQSGTGLETQYF. In DNA, the CDR3 is TGTGCCAGCAGTTTACAATCCGGGACAGGGTTAGAGACCCAGTACTTC. The rearrangement joins TRBV6-6 to TRBJ2-5, with 9 bases fitting TRBD1. The CDR3 consists of 16 residues. V trimming: 4 bases; J trimming: 4 bases; junction bases outside the gene matches: 10. From germline, CDR1 is MNHNY and CDR2 SVGAGI (reference sequence).

This chain links TRBV6-6 with TRBJ1-1, with 11 bases fitting TRBD1. The V segment lost 4 bases and the J segment 11 bases; nucleotides outside the gene matches: 6. The germline CDR1 and CDR2 sequences are MNHNY and SVGAGI (reference sequence). The CDR3 spans 13 residues. The CDR3 sequence is CASSLGQGGIAFF. The CDR3 DNA follows: TGTGCCAGCAGTTTGGGACAGGGGGGGATTGCTTTCTTT.

The chain employs TRBV10-3 and TRBJ2-2; 11 nucleotides align to TRBD2. The ends lost 0 bases at V and 7 bases at J; junction bases unmatched: 4. This CDR3 has 16 amino acids. Germline CDR1 and CDR2: ENHRY and SYGVKD. CDR3 bases: TGTGCCATCAGTGAGTCTTCTAGCGGGAGGAGCGGGGAGCTGTTTTTT. This codes for CAISESSSGRSGELFF.

Comment on this clone: The sample has other DNA sequences that encode this CDR3 too. The V gene is TRBV7-9, the J gene TRBJ1-3, with D unclear. Germline values: CDR1 SEHNR, CDR2 FQNEAQ (reference sequence). The CDR3 loop spans 14 amino acids. The V end was cut by 1 base, the J end by 3 bases, with 7 bases between. DNA for the CDR3: TGTGCCAGCAGCTTAGATAGAGGTGGAAACACCATATATTTT. Translated, it gives CASSLDRGGNTIYF.

V gene TRBV7-7 combines with J gene TRBJ2-7; 7 bases are shared with TRBD2. The CDR3 loop spans 13 amino acids. Trimming cost V 5 bases and J 7 bases; bases outside gene matches: 8. Germline V gene lookup returns CDR1 SSHAT and CDR2 FNYEAQ (reference sequence). The CDR3 DNA is TGTGCCAGCAGCCCGGGAGGCACGGGAGAGCAGTACTTC. Residues: CASSPGGTGEQYF.

V and J are TRBV28 and TRBJ2-1; 7 bases are shared with TRBD2. With 2 bases clipped from V and 15 bases from J, the junction kept 13 bases outside the gene matches. Germline assignment: CDR1 MDHEN and CDR2 SYDVKM. The length of the CDR3 is 14 residues. CDR3 coding DNA: TGTGCCAGCAGTTTAGGGCTAGCGGAGATTAAGGGGTTCTTC. It specifies CASSLGLAEIKGFF.

This clone was counted between two and nine times. The chain recombines TRBV29-1 with TRBJ2-1, with D unclear. V lost 2 bases to trimming and J lost 5 bases, with 7 bases between them. The germline V gene encodes CDR1 SQVTM and CDR2 ANQGSEA. The CDR3 is made up of 12 amino acids. CDR3 sequence: CSVEPGHNEQFF. As DNA, the CDR3 is TGCAGCGTTGAACCCGGTCACAATGAGCAGTTCTTC.

This clone was counted a few times. This chain joins TRBV28 and TRBJ2-5; D ambiguous. The ends were cut back, 9 bases at V and 3 bases at J, with 14 bases in the middle. There are 13 residues in the CDR3. Germline CDR1 reads MDHEN; CDR2 reads SYDVKM. The CDR3 loop is CASTHPNEETQYF. In DNA form, the CDR3 reads TGTGCCAGTACACACCCGAACGAAGAGACCCAGTACTTC.

This chain connects TRBV7-2 to TRBJ1-1; D is perhaps TRBD1 (6 bases). The CDR3 covers 13 residues. V was clipped by 1 base and J by 7 bases, with 10 bases between them. Looked up from germline, CDR1 is SGHTA and CDR2 is FQGNSA. The CDR3 loop reads CASSLEGGGEAFF. DNA of the CDR3: TGTGCCAGCAGCTTAGAGGGGGGCGGTGAAGCTTTCTTT. Using reference TRBV7-2 and TRBJ1-1 for the parts outside the CDR3, the full variable domain is GAGVSQSPSNKVTEKGKDVELRCDPISGHTALYWYRQSLGQGLEFLIYFQGNSAPDKSGLPSDRFSAERTGGSVSTLTIQRTQQEDSAVYLCASSLEGGGEAFFGQGTRLTVV.

This rearrangement joins TRBV11-2 to TRBJ2-7; 14 bases align to TRBD2. This CDR3 spans 16 amino acids. Germline V lookup: CDR1 SGHAT, CDR2 FQNNGV. J gave up 9 bases and V 2 bases, and 9 bases lay outside the gene matches. The CDR3 loop reads CASSLRTSGRRLGQYF. The CDR3 nucleotides are TGTGCCAGCAGCTTAAGGACTAGCGGGAGGAGGTTAGGGCAGTACTTC.